The clone carrying this TCR beta chain was recorded a few times. The antigen is unknown. This record comes from a study of T cells after yellow fever vaccination. This CDR3 has 16 residues. Trimming cost V 4 bases and J 7 bases, with 20 bases left between them. CDR1 is SGHRS, CDR2 YFSETQ, per germline. Generation of TCR cDNA used 5'RACE template switching (which added a universal primer site and UMIs). TCRdb called the 5' RACE reads again in MiXCR, with one record for every CDR3 protein. The sample gives roughly 300,000 distinct CDR3 sequences, 8% to 9.5% of which show up once; 15% to 20% is in the top ten. Study-level points and caveats: Though it reached lower strength, the secondary response hit its peak faster, day 5 versus 15.

The clonotype was recovered from a man aged 18 to 30 who received the YFV17D yellow fever vaccine. The rearrangement links TRBV5-1 to TRBJ1-4, with D perhaps TRBD1 (6 bases). The sequenced sample was PBMCs, obtained around 45 days after the first yellow fever vaccination. The CDR3 coding sequence is TGCGCCAGCAGCCCCGGGGGGGGGGCGCAAGCTGAAAAACTGTTTTTT. This gives the protein CASSPGGGAQAEKLFF.